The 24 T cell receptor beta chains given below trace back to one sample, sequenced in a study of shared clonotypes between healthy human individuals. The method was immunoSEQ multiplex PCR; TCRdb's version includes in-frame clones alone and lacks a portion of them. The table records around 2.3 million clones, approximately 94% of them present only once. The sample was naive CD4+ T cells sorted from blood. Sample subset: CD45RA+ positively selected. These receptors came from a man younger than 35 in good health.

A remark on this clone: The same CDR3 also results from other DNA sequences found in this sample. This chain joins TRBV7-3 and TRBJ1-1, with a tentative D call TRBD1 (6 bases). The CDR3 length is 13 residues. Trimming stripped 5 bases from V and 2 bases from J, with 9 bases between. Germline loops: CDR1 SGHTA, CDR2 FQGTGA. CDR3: CASSIQGNTEAFF. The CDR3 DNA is TGTGCCAGCAGCATACAGGGTAACACTGAAGCTTTCTTT.

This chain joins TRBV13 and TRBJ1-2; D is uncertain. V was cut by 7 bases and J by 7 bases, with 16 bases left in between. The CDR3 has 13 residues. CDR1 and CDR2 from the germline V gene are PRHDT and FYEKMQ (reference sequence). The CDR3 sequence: CASTFTGLSGYTF. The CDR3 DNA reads TGTGCCAGCACTTTTACGGGGTTGAGTGGCTACACCTTC.

The CDR3 here is CASSWDSTNTEAFF. The CDR3 DNA sequence: TGCGCCAGCAGCTGGGACAGTACGAACACTGAAGCTTTCTTT. The chain is built from TRBV5-1 and TRBJ1-1; 7 bases map to TRBD1. This CDR3 has 14 amino acids. The V and J ends lost 3 bases and 1 base, in that order; junction bases with no gene match: 3. Germline CDR1 reads SGHRS; CDR2 reads YFSETQ.

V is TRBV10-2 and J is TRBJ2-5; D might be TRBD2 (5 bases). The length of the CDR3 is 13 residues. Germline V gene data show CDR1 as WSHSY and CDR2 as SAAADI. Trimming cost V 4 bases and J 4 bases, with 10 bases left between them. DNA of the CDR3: TGCGCCAGCAGTGCTGGACTTGGAGAGACCCAGTACTTC. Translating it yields CASSAGLGETQYF.

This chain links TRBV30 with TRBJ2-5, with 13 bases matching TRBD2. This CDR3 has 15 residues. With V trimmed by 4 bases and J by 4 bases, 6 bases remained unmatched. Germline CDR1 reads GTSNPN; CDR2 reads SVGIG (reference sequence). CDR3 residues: CAWIRTSGGLETQYF. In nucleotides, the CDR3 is TGTGCCTGGATCCGGACTAGCGGGGGCCTAGAGACCCAGTACTTC.

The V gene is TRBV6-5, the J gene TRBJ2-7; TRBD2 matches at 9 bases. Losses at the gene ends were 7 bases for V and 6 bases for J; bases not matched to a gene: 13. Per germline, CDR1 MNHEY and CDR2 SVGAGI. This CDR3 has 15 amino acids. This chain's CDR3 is CASTLVIAGVSEQYF. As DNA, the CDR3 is TGTGCCAGCACTCTAGTAATAGCGGGAGTAAGCGAGCAGTACTTC.

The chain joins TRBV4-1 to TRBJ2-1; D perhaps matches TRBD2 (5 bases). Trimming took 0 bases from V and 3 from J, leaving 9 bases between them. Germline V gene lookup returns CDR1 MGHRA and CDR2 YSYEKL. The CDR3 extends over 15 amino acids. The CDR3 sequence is CASSQEAGYYNEQFF. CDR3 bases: TGCGCCAGCAGCCAAGAGGCGGGCTACTACAATGAGCAGTTCTTC.

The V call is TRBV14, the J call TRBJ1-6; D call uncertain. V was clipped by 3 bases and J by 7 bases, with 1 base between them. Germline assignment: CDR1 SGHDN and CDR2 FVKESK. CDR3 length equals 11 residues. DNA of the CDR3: TGTGCCAGCAGCCAGAATTCACCCCTCCACTTT. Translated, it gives CASSQNSPLHF.

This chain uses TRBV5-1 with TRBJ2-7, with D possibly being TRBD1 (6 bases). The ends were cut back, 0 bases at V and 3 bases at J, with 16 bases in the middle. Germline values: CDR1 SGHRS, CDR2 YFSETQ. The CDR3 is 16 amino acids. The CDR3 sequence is CASSLELTGFGYEQYF. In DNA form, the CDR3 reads TGCGCCAGCAGCTTGGAACTAACAGGGTTCGGCTACGAGCAGTACTTC.

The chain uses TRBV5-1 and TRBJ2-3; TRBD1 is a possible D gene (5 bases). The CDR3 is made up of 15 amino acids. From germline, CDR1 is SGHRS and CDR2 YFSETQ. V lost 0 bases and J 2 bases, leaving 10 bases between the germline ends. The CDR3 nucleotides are TGCGCCAGCAGCTTGGTAAGACAGCCCACAGATACGCAGTATTTT. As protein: CASSLVRQPTDTQYF.

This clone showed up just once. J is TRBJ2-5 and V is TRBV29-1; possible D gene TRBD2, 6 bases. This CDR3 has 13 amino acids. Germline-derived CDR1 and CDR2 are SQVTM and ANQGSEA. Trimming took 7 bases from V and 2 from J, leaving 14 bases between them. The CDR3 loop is CSGRGVWQETQYF. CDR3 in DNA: TGCAGCGGGAGGGGCGTATGGCAAGAGACCCAGTACTTC. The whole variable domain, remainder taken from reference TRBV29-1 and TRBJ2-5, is SAVISQKPSRDICQRGTSLTIQCQVDSQVTMMFWYRQQPGQSLTLIATANQGSEATYESGFVIDKFPISRPNLTFSTLTVSNMSPEDSSIYLCSGRGVWQETQYFGPGTRLLVL.

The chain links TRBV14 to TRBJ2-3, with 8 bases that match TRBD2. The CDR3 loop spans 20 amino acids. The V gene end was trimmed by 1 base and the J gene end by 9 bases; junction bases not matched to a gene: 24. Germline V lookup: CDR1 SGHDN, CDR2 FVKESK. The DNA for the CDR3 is TGTGCCAGCAGCCAAGTCTACGGTCATGTATCCGCCCCACAGCGGGGGACGCAGTATTTT. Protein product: CASSQVYGHVSAPQRGTQYF.

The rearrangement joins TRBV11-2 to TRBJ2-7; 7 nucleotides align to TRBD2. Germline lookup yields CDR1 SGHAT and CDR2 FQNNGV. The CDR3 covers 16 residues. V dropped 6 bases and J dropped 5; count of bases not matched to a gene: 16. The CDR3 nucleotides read TGTGCCAGCAGGATAATGGGGGGGATCCCTCCCCACGAGCAGTACTTC. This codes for CASRIMGGIPPHEQYF.

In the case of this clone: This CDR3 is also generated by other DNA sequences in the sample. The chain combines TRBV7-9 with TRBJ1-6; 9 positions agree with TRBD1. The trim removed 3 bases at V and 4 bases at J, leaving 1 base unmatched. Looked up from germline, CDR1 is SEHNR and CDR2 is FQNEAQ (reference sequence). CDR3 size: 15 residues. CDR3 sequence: CASSFGTGYNSPLHF. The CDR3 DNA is TGTGCCAGCAGCTTCGGGACAGGGTATAATTCACCCCTCCACTTT.

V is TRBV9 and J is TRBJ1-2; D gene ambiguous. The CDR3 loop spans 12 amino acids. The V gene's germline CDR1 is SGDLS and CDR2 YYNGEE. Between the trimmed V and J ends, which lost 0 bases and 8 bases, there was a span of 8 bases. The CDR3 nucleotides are TGTGCCAGCAGCGTAGGCCCGGTCGGCTACACCTTC. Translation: CASSVGPVGYTF.

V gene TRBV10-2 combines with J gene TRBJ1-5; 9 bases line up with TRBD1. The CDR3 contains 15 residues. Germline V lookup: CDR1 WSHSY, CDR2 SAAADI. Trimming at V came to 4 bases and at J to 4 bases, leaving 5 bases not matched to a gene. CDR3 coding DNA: TGCGCCAGCAGTGTAGGGGACAGGGAAAATCAGCCCCAGCATTTT. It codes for CASSVGDRENQPQHF.

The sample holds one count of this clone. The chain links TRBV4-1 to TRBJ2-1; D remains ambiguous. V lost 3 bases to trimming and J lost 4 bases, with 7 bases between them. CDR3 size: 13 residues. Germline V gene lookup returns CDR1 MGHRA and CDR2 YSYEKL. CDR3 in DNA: TGCGCCAGCAGCCACGCTAGTTACAATGAGCAGTTCTTC. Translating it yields CASSHASYNEQFF.

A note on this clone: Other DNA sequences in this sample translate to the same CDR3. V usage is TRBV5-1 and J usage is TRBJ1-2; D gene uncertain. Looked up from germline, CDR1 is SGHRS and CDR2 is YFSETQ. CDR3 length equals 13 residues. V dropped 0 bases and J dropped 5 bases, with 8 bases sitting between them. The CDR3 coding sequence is TGCGCCAGCAGCTTGGACGGCACGTATGGCTACACCTTC. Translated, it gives CASSLDGTYGYTF.

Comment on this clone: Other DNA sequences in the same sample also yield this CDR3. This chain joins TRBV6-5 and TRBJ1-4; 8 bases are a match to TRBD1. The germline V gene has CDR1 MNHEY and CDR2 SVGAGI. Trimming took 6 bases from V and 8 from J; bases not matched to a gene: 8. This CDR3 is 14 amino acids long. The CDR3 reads CASSSRQGREKLFF. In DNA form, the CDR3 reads TGTGCCAGCAGCTCGAGACAGGGGAGGGAAAAACTGTTTTTT.

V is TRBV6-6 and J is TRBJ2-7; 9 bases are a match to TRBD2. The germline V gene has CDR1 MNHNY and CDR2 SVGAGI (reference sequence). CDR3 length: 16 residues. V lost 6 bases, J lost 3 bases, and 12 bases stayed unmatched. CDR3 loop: CASRLGTSYIDYEQYF. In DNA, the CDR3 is TGTGCCAGCAGACTCGGGACTAGCTATATTGACTACGAGCAGTACTTC.

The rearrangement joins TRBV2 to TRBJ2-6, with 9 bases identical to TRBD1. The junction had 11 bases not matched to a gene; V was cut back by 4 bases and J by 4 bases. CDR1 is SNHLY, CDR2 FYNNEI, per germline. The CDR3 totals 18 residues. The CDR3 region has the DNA TGTGCCAGCAGTGGTGGAACAGGGGGCGCAGCCGGGGCCAACGTCCTGACTTTC. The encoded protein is CASSGGTGGAAGANVLTF.

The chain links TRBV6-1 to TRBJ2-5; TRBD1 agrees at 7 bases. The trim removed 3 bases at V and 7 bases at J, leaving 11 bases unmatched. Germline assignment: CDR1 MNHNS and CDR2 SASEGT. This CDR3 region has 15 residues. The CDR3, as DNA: TGTGCCAGCAGTGAGGTCCGGGACCCAGGGGGGACCCAGTACTTC. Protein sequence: CASSEVRDPGGTQYF.

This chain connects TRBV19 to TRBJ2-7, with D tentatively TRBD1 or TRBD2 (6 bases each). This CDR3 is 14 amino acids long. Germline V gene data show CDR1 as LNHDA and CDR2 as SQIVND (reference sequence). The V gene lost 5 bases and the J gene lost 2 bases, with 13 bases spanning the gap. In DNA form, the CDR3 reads TGTGCCAGTAGTCCCGTGGGGGGCCCCTACGAGCAGTACTTC. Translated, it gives CASSPVGGPYEQYF.

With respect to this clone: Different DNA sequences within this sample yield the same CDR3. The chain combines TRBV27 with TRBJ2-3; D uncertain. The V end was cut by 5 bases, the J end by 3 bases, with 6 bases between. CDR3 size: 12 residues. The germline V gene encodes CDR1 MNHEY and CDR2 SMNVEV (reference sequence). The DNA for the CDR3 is TGTGCCAGCAGTCCCAATACAGATACGCAGTATTTT. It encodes CASSPNTDTQYF.